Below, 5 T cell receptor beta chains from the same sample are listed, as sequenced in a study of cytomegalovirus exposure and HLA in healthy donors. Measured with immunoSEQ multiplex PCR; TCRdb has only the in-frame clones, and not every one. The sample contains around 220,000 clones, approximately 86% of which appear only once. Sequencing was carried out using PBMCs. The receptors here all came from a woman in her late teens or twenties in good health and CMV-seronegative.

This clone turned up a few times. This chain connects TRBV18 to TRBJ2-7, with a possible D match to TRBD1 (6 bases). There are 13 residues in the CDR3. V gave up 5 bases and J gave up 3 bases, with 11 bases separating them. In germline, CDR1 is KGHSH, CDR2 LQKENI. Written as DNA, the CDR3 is TGTGCCAGCTCATACTTAGGGGGCTACGAGCAGTACTTC. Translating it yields CASSYLGGYEQYF.

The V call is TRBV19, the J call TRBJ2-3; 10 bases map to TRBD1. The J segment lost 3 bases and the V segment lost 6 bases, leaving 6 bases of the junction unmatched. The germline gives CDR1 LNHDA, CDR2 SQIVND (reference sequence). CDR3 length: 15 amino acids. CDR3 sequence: CASSRDRGYTDTQYF. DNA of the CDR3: TGTGCCAGTAGCAGGGACAGGGGTTATACAGATACGCAGTATTTT.

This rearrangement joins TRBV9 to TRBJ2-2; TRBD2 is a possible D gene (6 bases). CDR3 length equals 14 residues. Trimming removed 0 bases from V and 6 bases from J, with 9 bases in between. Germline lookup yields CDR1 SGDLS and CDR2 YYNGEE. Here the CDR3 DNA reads TGTGCCAGCAGCGTAGTGCAGCGGGCCGGGGAGCTGTTTTTT. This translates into CASSVVQRAGELFF.

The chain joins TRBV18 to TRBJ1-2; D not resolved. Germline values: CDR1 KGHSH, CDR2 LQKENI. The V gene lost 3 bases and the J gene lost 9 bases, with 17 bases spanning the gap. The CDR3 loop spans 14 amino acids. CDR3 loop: CASSPSDLPESYTF. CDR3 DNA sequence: TGTGCCAGCTCACCGTCCGACCTACCGGAGAGCTACACCTTC.

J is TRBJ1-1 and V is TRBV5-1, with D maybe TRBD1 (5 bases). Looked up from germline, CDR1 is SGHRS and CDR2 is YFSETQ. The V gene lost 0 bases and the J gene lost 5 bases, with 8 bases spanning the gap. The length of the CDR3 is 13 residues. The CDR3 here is CASSLDRGTEAFF. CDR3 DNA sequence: TGCGCCAGCAGCTTGGATCGGGGGACTGAAGCTTTCTTT. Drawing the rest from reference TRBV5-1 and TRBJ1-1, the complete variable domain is KAGVTQTPRYLIKTRGQQVTLSCSPISGHRSVSWYQQTPGQGLQFLFEYFSETQRNKGNFPGRFSGRQFSNSRSEMNVSTLELGDSALYLCASSLDRGTEAFFGQGTRLTVV.